This TCR beta chain was observed in a study of blood T cell repertoires in COVID-19. Study at large: Acute-phase and convalescent COVID-19 samples originated in the United States, Italy and Spain. In each case, the material was cDNA or gDNA derived from T cells, B-cell-depleted T cells, or PBMCs.

The germline CDR1 and CDR2 sequences are SGHTA and FQGNSA. Between the trimmed V and J ends, which lost 2 bases and 5 bases, there was a span of 19 bases. The CDR3 spans 16 residues. This clone was observed a few times. Profiling relied on immunoSEQ multiplex PCR, and the TCRdb table lists in-frame clones only, not all of them. The data contain roughly 150,000 clones, 65% to 85% of them singletons. J is TRBJ2-7 and V is TRBV7-2; TRBD2 might be the D (6 bases). The sequencing sample was made of peripheral blood. The origin of this receptor is a woman aged 80 or older with acute or convalescent COVID-19. DNA of the CDR3: TGTGCCAGCAGCTTATTTTGGGACGGCGGGGCAAACGAGCAGTACTTC. Protein: CASSLFWDGGANEQYF.